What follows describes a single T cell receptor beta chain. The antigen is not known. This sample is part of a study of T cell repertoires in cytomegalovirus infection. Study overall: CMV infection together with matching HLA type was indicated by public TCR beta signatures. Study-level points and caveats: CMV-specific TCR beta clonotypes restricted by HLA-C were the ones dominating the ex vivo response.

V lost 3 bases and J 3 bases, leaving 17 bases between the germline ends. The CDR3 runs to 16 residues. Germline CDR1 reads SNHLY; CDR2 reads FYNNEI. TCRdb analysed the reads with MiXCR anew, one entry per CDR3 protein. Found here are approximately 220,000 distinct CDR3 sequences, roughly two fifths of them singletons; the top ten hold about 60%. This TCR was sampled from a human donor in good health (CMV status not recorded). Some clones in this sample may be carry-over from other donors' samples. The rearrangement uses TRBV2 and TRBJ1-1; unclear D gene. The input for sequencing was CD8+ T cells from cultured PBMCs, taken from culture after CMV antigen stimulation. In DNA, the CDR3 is TGTGCCAGCAGTGAGATGTGGGGAGGAGAGCACACTGAAGCTTTCTTT. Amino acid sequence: CASSEMWGGEHTEAFF.